This TCR beta chain was recorded in a study of blood T cell repertoires in COVID-19. Study-wide background: The United States, Italy and Spain supplied acute and convalescent COVID-19 samples. The analysed material was cDNA or gDNA that came from T cells, B-cell-depleted T cells, or PBMCs.

Trimming removed 2 bases from V and 3 bases from J, with 8 bases in between. CDR1 is MNHEY, CDR2 SMNVEV, per germline (reference sequence). This CDR3 contains 14 residues. The authors' processing: By means of reference gene primer amplification, nucleated cell counts were estimated. Method: immunoSEQ multiplex PCR; TCRdb's copy keeps in-frame clones and lacks some. That table supplies the V and J calls and clone size; D and trimming were determined from the DNA. The top ten clones hold about 8% of a sample with roughly 140,000 clones, more than 65% of them seen once. This clonotype was sampled from a human donor in a cohort sampled during active COVID-19. Sequencing was performed on peripheral blood. The chain combines TRBV27 with TRBJ1-5; D remains ambiguous. The CDR3 is CASSLPGNNQPQHF. DNA for the CDR3: TGTGCCAGCAGTTTACCGGGTAACAATCAGCCCCAGCATTTT.